This T cell receptor (beta chain) was found in a study of blood T cell repertoires in COVID-19. In the study overall: Nucleic acid was either cDNA or gDNA, and it came from T cells, B-cell-depleted T cells, or PBMCs.

CDR3 length: 12 amino acids. The germline V gene encodes CDR1 MNHEY and CDR2 SVGAGI. V was trimmed by 6 bases and J by 4 bases, leaving 7 bases between them. As originally analysed: Amplification with reference gene primers provided the estimates of nucleated cell counts. The protocol was immunoSEQ multiplex PCR, while the TCRdb copy is restricted to in-frame clones and leaves out a portion. Clonal size and the V and J genes are those of that table, whereas D and trimming came from the DNA. The table has roughly 320,000 clones, approximately 85% seen once. This receptor was identified in a human donor in a cohort sampled during active COVID-19. The chain joins TRBV6-5 to TRBJ1-5, with D possibly TRBD1 on 5 matching bases. Sequencing was done on a sample of peripheral blood. This CDR3 reads CASRNRNQPQHF. CDR3 nucleotides: TGTGCCAGCAGGAACAGGAATCAGCCCCAGCATTTT.